This entry is about one TCR beta chain. Antigen: not known. This sample stems from a study of cytomegalovirus exposure and HLA in healthy donors. The study's findings and limits: The productive fraction for most TCR beta V segments was about 87% or about 30% in an earlier analysis. Analyzed later, most CMV-associated TCR beta chains appeared HLA-restricted.

PCR was performed using 60 Vbeta and 13 Jbeta primers. TCRdb keeps only in-frame clones here, not all; method: immunoSEQ multiplex PCR. This sample yields around 200,000 clones, of which under 85% are seen a single time; roughly 1.5% belongs to the top ten. V lost 2 bases, J lost 3 bases, and 14 bases lay in between. This CDR3 spans 15 amino acids. Per the germline V gene, CDR1 is SGHVS and CDR2 is FNYEAQ. Regarding donors, all were healthy bone marrow donors. Sequenced: PBMCs. The clonotype was recovered from a man in his fifties or sixties in good health and CMV-seronegative. This chain links TRBV7-6 with TRBJ2-7; TRBD2 is a possible D gene (7 bases). Written as DNA, the CDR3 is TGTGCCAGCAGCTTACCCGGGGGGCCAAACTACGAGCAGTACTTC. Its translation: CASSLPGGPNYEQYF.